This TCR beta chain was profiled in a study of CD8+ T cells in alopecia areata. Notes on the study in general: Sequencing of scalp samples also captures resident alphabeta T cells of normal skin. Against the mouse data, patients shared TCRs less clearly, possibly for HLA reasons.

This clone has only a few counts. What it binds is not known. Sequencing templates came from extracted RNA that was reverse transcribed into cDNA. Some clones are missing from TCRdb's copy, which holds only in-frame ones; the method was immunoSEQ multiplex PCR. Counted here are over 150,000 clones, just over 55% occurring once; the ten biggest clones make up approximately 4.9%. Using a FACSAria, the CD4+ and CD8+ T cells were sorted from the PBMCs. V lost 1 base to trimming and J lost 6 bases, with 7 bases between them. Germline CDR1 and CDR2: SGHDT and YYEEEE. There are 12 residues in the CDR3. Source material: CD8+ T cells sorted from blood. The chain has TRBV5-6 and TRBJ1-1; D is possibly TRBD1 (5 bases). This sequence was found in a human donor in good health. As DNA, the CDR3 is TGTGCCAGCAGCTTGCGGGGACCTGAAGCTTTCTTT. This gives the protein CASSLRGPEAFF.